Each of the 5 T cell receptor beta chains below was sequenced from the same sample in a study of Ad26.COV2.S vaccination and SARS-CoV-2 variants. TCRdb's table, derived via immunoSEQ multiplex PCR, lists solely in-frame clones and lacks some. The data show about 350,000 clones, roughly 91% seen once. Treatment specified: about 20 received Ad26.COV2.S at low or high dose, single or two shots; several received placebo; per-sample allocation not given. Vaccine and placebo recipients were sampled on day 63 after the first injection. This sample comprised peripheral blood, obtained in a trial of Ad26.COV2.S vaccine versus placebo. The source is a person aged 18 to 65 who received the Ad26.COV2.S COVID-19 vaccine or a placebo.

This sequence joins TRBV6-5 and TRBJ1-4; 7 bases are a match to TRBD1. The V gene's germline CDR1 is MNHEY and CDR2 SVGAGI. CDR3 length equals 15 residues. Trimming took 0 bases from V and 5 from J; bases not matched to a gene: 3. The CDR3 nucleotides are TGTGCCAGCAGTTACTCGGGCAGGGGGAATGAAAAACTGTTTTTT. Translation: CASSYSGRGNEKLFF.

The sample holds one count of this clone. The CDR3 protein is CASKVGNTIYF. CDR3 sequence (DNA): TGTGCCAGCAAGGTCGGAAACACCATATATTTT. The rearrangement links TRBV25-1 to TRBJ1-3, with D uncertain. V lost 7 bases and J lost 4, with 5 bases in between. CDR3 length: 11 residues. Germline CDR1 is MGHDK and CDR2 is SYGVNS. The variable domain in full, completed from reference TRBV25-1 and TRBJ1-3, reads EADIYQTPRYLVIGTGKKITLECSQTMGHDKMYWYQQDPGMELHLIHYSYGVNSTEKGDLSSESTVSRIRTEHFPLTLESARPSHTSQYLCASKVGNTIYFGEGSWLTVV.

This clone was found a few times. The rearrangement links TRBV27 to TRBJ1-6, with unresolved D. V lost 5 bases and J 3 bases, leaving 8 bases between the germline ends. Germline V lookup: CDR1 MNHEY, CDR2 SMNVEV (reference sequence). The CDR3 is made up of 14 amino acids. The CDR3 loop is CASSAGLYNSPLHF. CDR3 nucleotides: TGTGCCAGCAGTGCCGGACTCTATAATTCACCCCTCCACTTT.

On this clone: The germline gene is not matched at one end of the junction; a read error may be the cause. The chain recombines TRBV4-3 with TRBJ1-2, with a possible D match to TRBD1 (5 bases). Germline V gene data show CDR1 as LGHNA and CDR2 as YSLEER. The CDR3 runs to 15 residues. The CDR3 DNA sequence: TGCGCCAGCAGTCAAGAGGAAGGGGAACTATATGGCTACACCTTC. Translated, it gives CASSQEEGELYGYTF.

This sequence joins TRBV9 and TRBJ2-7, with 8 nucleotides matching TRBD2. The CDR3 spans 12 residues. Germline V CDR1 and CDR2: SGDLS, YYNGEE. With V trimmed by 5 bases and J by 7 bases, 5 bases remained unmatched. As DNA, the CDR3 is TGTGCCAGCAGTCCCCCTAGCGGGGAGCAGTACTTC. Amino acid sequence: CASSPPSGEQYF. Combining the CDR3 with reference TRBV9 and TRBJ2-7 gives the whole variable domain DSGVTQTPKHLITATGQRVTLRCSPRSGDLSVYWYQQSLDQGLQFLIQYYNGEERAKGNILERFSAQQFPDLHSELNLSSLELGDSALYFCASSPPSGEQYFGPGTRLTVT.